This TCR beta chain was captured by sequencing in a study of shared clonotypes between healthy human individuals. Whole-study findings and limits: With few donors, the genetic and exposure-history diversity represented was limited.

Method: immunoSEQ multiplex PCR; TCRdb's copy keeps in-frame clones and lacks some. The sample holds hundreds of thousands of clones, 96% seen once. CDR3 length equals 13 residues. Per the germline V gene, CDR1 is SNHLY and CDR2 is FYNNEI. V lost 5 bases and J 3 bases, leaving 8 bases between the germline ends. Terminally differentiated effector memory CD45RA+ cells were excluded from the naive CD8 cells, which were CD45RO-negative and positively selected for CCR7. As regards this clone: Its specificity is not known.

Sequenced sample: naive CD8+ T cells sorted from blood. This rearrangement joins TRBV2 to TRBJ1-5, with D unclear. The clonotype comes from a young woman in good health. CDR3 loop: CASSPNPNQPQHF. The CDR3 nucleotides read TGTGCCAGCAGTCCCAACCCCAATCAGCCCCAGCATTTT.